Below are 10 T cell receptor beta chains sequenced from a single sample in a study of regulatory T cells in long-lasting Graves disease. With iRepertoire HTBI primers and Arm-PCR of CDR3 regions, TCR beta libraries were built. TCRdb analysed the multiplex PCR reads with MiXCR anew, one entry per CDR3 protein. Among about 290,000 distinct CDR3 sequences listed, 20% to 25% were seen once. Stated time point: persistent/refractory GD, antithyroid drugs over 5 years with positive TRAb. Construction of the TCR library relied on RNA isolated from PBMCs. Specimen: peripheral blood mononuclear cells (PBMCs), collected when the disease was refractory, from a patient treated with antithyroid drugs. The receptors originated from a female donor with Graves disease.

CDR3 sequence: CAWSEAGVFGGELFF. Here the CDR3 DNA reads TGTGCCTGGAGCGAAGCGGGAGTTTTCGGCGGGGAGCTGTTTTTT. V usage is TRBV30 and J usage is TRBJ2-2; 8 positions agree with TRBD2. This CDR3 is built from 15 residues. V gave up 3 bases and J gave up 7 bases; unmatched junction bases: 10. The germline gives CDR1 GTSNPN, CDR2 SVGIG (reference sequence).

This clonotype came up many times. The rearrangement uses TRBV7-8 and TRBJ1-5; TRBD1 matches at 7 bases. In germline, CDR1 is SGHVS, CDR2 FQNEAQ. The V and J ends lost 3 bases and 6 bases, in that order; junction bases with no gene match: 14. This CDR3 is 17 amino acids long. The CDR3 DNA is TGTGCCAGCAGCTTCTACGACAGGGAAGGTGTAATTCAGCCCCAGCATTTT. Its protein is CASSFYDREGVIQPQHF. The whole variable domain, remainder taken from reference TRBV7-8 and TRBJ1-5, is GAGVSQSPRYKVAKRGQDVALRCDPISGHVSLFWYQQALGQGPEFLTYFQNEAQLDKSGLPSDRFFAERPEGSVSTLKIQRTQQEDSAVYLCASSFYDREGVIQPQHFGDGTRLSIL.

The chain recombines TRBV4-1 with TRBJ1-1, with 8 nucleotides matching TRBD1. With V trimmed by 2 bases and J by 6 bases, 11 bases remained unmatched. The CDR3 has 16 amino acids. The germline V gene has CDR1 MGHRA and CDR2 YSYEKL. The CDR3 here is CASSQSPRDRRAEAFF. The DNA of the CDR3 is TGCGCCAGCAGCCAATCACCCCGGGACAGGCGAGCTGAAGCTTTCTTT.

The chain combines TRBV7-2 with TRBJ2-7; 13 bases fit TRBD2. Germline V gene lookup returns CDR1 SGHTA and CDR2 FQGNSA. This CDR3 is built from 15 residues. J was trimmed by 9 bases and V by 5 bases; bases with no gene match: 10. The CDR3 region is CASSRTSGSSSVQYF. As DNA, the CDR3 is TGTGCCAGCAGCCGGACTAGCGGGAGTTCAAGCGTGCAGTACTTC.

This clonotype was counted a few times. This chain joins TRBV20-1 and TRBJ2-3, with 12 nucleotides matching TRBD2. J gave up 6 bases and V 1 base, and 11 bases lay outside the gene matches. The V gene's germline CDR1 is DFQATT and CDR2 SNEGSKA (reference sequence). This CDR3 has 17 residues. The CDR3 is CSARGASGRGLVDTQYF. In nucleotides, the CDR3 is TGCAGTGCTAGAGGGGCTAGCGGGAGGGGTTTGGTGGATACGCAGTATTTT.

As for this clonotype: This may be a read error: a much more frequent sequence differs by one nucleotide. The gene calls are TRBV11-2 and TRBJ2-7; maybe TRBD2 (5 bases). Germline lookup yields CDR1 SGHAT and CDR2 FQNNGV. The CDR3 is made up of 15 amino acids. The V end lost 3 bases, the J end lost 0 bases, and 12 bases lay between the germline ends. The CDR3 DNA reads as TGTGCCAGCAGCTTTAAGCGGAATGGCTCCTACGAGCAGTACTTC. This sequence encodes CASSFKRNGSYEQYF. Together with reference TRBV11-2 and TRBJ2-7, the CDR3 gives the full variable domain: EAGVAQSPRYKIIEKRQSVAFWCNPISGHATLYWYQQILGQGPKLLIQFQNNGVVDDSQLPKDRFSAERLKGVDSTLKIQPAKLEDSAVYLCASSFKRNGSYEQYFGPGTRLTVT.

This clonotype was recorded many times. The rearrangement joins TRBV6-1 to TRBJ2-5; no firm D call. Trimming removed 5 bases from V and 1 base from J, with 14 bases in between. The V gene's germline CDR1 is MNHNS and CDR2 SASEGT. CDR3 length equals 15 residues. The CDR3 nucleotides read TGTGCCAGCAGTCCCTTCGCCCTTGGCCAAGAGACCCAGTACTTC. This codes for CASSPFALGQETQYF.

On this clonotype itself: This may arise from a read error, as a much more abundant clone is one base away. The chain joins TRBV28 to TRBJ2-6, with D perhaps assigned TRBD1 or TRBD2 (5 bases each). The length of the CDR3 is 16 residues. Germline values: CDR1 MDHEN, CDR2 SYDVKM. V lost 11 bases to trimming and J lost 0 bases, with 17 bases between them. DNA of the CDR3: TGTGCCGGCAACCTGGGACGGTTCTCTGGGGCCAACGTCCTGACTTTC. Protein product: CAGNLGRFSGANVLTF. Filled out from reference TRBV28 and TRBJ2-6, the complete variable domain reads DVKVTQSSRYLVKRTGEKVFLECVQDMDHENMFWYRQDPGLGLRLIYFSYDVKMKEKGDIPEGYSVSREKKERFSLILESASTNQTSMYLCAGNLGRFSGANVLTFGAGSRLTVL.

This clonotype has ten or more counts. The rearrangement joins TRBV10-3 to TRBJ2-5, with 8 bases identical to TRBD2. The V segment lost 6 bases and the J segment 5 bases; nucleotides outside the gene matches: 8. Germline V gene sequence: CDR1 ENHRY, CDR2 SYGVKD. This CDR3 is built from 14 residues. CDR3 coding DNA: TGTGCCATCAGCATGACAGCGGGAGAGGAGACCCAGTACTTC. This translates into CAISMTAGEETQYF.

The sample holds many counts of this clonotype. The chain carries TRBV29-1 and TRBJ2-7; TRBD2 aligns across 10 bases. The germline V gene encodes CDR1 SQVTM and CDR2 ANQGSEA. The CDR3 length is 14 residues. Trimming at V came to 3 bases and at J to 5 bases, leaving 7 bases not matched to a gene. CDR3 nucleotides: TGCAGCGTTGATGGACCTAGCGGGAGTGACGAGCAGTACTTC. Its translation is CSVDGPSGSDEQYF.